This entry features one T cell receptor beta chain sequence. The CDR3 totals 16 residues. The V and J ends lost 4 bases and 5 bases respectively, with 20 bases between them. Germline V gives CDR1 MNHNS, CDR2 SASEGT. The data were obtained in a study of T cells in Graves' hyperthyroidism and ophthalmopathy. Amplified TCR beta CDR3 regions derived from RNA transcripts. Primed by the HTBI set, a first-round RT-PCR was run on the TCR CDR3. TCRdb called the multiplex PCR reads again in MiXCR, with one record for every CDR3 protein. The table includes roughly 520,000 distinct CDR3 sequences, roughly 24% detected once.

The receptor was isolated from a woman in her twenties or thirties with Graves' ophthalmopathy. The chain is built from TRBV6-1 and TRBJ1-2; TRBD1 might be the D (6 bases). The sample comprised blood. CDR3 region: CASSVSRGASPYGYTF. DNA for the CDR3: TGTGCCAGCAGTGTAAGCAGGGGTGCCTCCCCGTATGGCTACACCTTC.